A selection of T cell receptor beta chains follows, all from one sample in a study of CD8 T cells in Susac syndrome. TCRdb fed the immunoSEQ multiplex PCR reads into MiXCR, producing one record per CDR3 protein. Of hundreds of thousands of distinct CDR3 sequences in the sample, 93% were seen once. Sequencing was done on a sample of CD4+ T cells from PBMCs. All receptors derive from a human donor with multiple sclerosis. Both conserved end residues are part of each CDR3. Fields, in order: CDR3 length, V gene, clone size, D gene, J gene, CDR3 protein, CDR3 DNA. A D gene is named only where the DNA matches it firmly. Size is stated for part of the rows, as once, few or many counts, or as a class when the clone is expanded.

17	TRBV27	.	TRBD2	TRBJ2-3	CASSPGLAVTYTDTQYF	TGTGCCAGCAGTCCAGGACTAGCGGTTACTTACACAGATACGCAGTATTTT
14	TRBV7-9	once	.	TRBJ2-1	CASSRGTLNNEQFF	TGTGCCAGCAGCCGCGGGACCCTGAACAATGAGCAGTTCTTC
15	TRBV5-4	.	.	TRBJ2-2	CASSPRAQNTGELFF	TGTGCCAGCAGCCCAAGGGCCCAGAACACCGGGGAGCTGTTTTTT
17	TRBV5-6	.	TRBD1	TRBJ1-2	CASSLPGQGNSLSGYTF	TGTGCCAGCAGCTTACCGGGACAGGGGAACTCTCTGTCTGGCTACACCTTC
12	TRBV2	once	.	TRBJ2-1	CASSGNYNEQFF	TGTGCCAGCAGCGGGAACTACAATGAGCAGTTCTTC
13	TRBV27	.	.	TRBJ1-4	CASRGGEYEKLFF	TGTGCCAGCAGAGGAGGGGAGTATGAAAAACTGTTTTTT
13	TRBV5-6	.	TRBD2	TRBJ2-1	CASSFGRAIEQFF	TGTGCCAGCAGCTTCGGGAGGGCCATTGAGCAGTTCTTC
14	TRBV6-5	.	.	TRBJ2-7	CASSYKGEPYEQYF	TGTGCCAGCAGTTACAAGGGAGAACCCTACGAGCAGTACTTC
16	TRBV6-1	.	.	TRBJ2-5	CASSEAPRRPRETQYF	TGTGCCAGCAGTGAAGCGCCCCGCAGACCCAGGGAGACCCAGTACTTC
11	TRBV30	once	.	TRBJ1-2	CAWNGLFGYTF	TGTGCCTGGAATGGACTATTTGGCTACACCTTC
14	TRBV3-1	.	.	TRBJ1-1	CASSPHGRVFEAFF	TGTGCCAGCAGCCCACACGGACGGGTCTTTGAAGCTTTCTTT
15	TRBV12-3/TRBV12-4	.	.	TRBJ1-6	CASRGVWGKLSPLHF	TGTGCCAGCAGAGGGGTTTGGGGGAAGTTATCACCCCTCCACTTT
16	TRBV24-1	.	.	TRBJ1-5	CATQGSGGSVNQPQHF	TGTGCCACCCAAGGATCAGGAGGGAGTGTCAATCAGCCCCAGCATTTT
14	TRBV7-3	.	.	TRBJ1-1	CASSLTAGSTEAFF	TGTGCCAGCAGCTTAACGGCAGGGAGCACTGAAGCTTTCTTT
13	TRBV7-8	.	TRBD1	TRBJ2-1	CASSRTGFNEQFF	TGTGCCAGCAGCCGGACAGGCTTCAATGAGCAGTTCTTC
13	TRBV30	.	TRBD1	TRBJ1-2	CAWSGGQTYGYTF	TGTGCCTGGAGTGGGGGACAGACCTATGGCTACACCTTC
15	TRBV28	.	TRBD1	TRBJ2-4	CASSLVWGQGHIQYF	TGTGCCAGCAGTTTAGTATGGGGACAGGGGCACATTCAGTACTTC
14	TRBV5-6	.	.	TRBJ2-4	CASRARGAKNIQYF	TGTGCCAGCAGGGCCCGGGGGGCCAAAAACATTCAGTACTTC
18	TRBV9	.	.	TRBJ1-3	CASSVDSFQSRSGNTIYF	TGTGCCAGCAGCGTCGACAGTTTTCAATCTCGCTCTGGAAACACCATATATTTT
14	TRBV9	.	.	TRBJ2-5	CASSVSGTQETQYF	TGTGCCAGCAGCGTCTCCGGGACACAAGAGACCCAGTACTTC
14	TRBV18	.	TRBD1	TRBJ2-7	CASSPTGTAYEQYF	TGTGCCAGCTCACCCACCGGGACAGCTTACGAGCAGTACTTC
14	TRBV6-1	few	.	TRBJ1-6	CASRDSSYNSPLHF	TGTGCCAGCAGGGACAGCTCCTATAATTCACCCCTCCACTTT
14	TRBV7-9	.	TRBD1	TRBJ2-3	CASSFRGHTDTQYF	TGTGCCAGCAGCTTCAGGGGGCACACAGATACGCAGTATTTT
13	TRBV7-2	.	.	TRBJ2-5	CASSSIDPGGRYF	TGTGCCAGCAGCTCTATTGACCCCGGGGGACGGTACTTC
16	TRBV4-1	.	TRBD1	TRBJ1-1	CASSQDPGTGGREAFF	TGCGCCAGCAGCCAAGACCCCGGGACAGGGGGCCGTGAAGCTTTCTTT
16	TRBV6-2/TRBV6-3	.	.	TRBJ1-5	CASSYLQGRSNQPQHF	TGTGCCAGCAGTTACTTACAGGGTCGGAGCAATCAGCCCCAGCATTTT
15	TRBV3-1	.	.	TRBJ1-4	CASSLDRTTNEKLFF	TGTGCCAGCAGCCTTGACAGGACAACTAATGAAAAACTGTTTTTT
21	TRBV11-2	.	TRBD2	TRBJ2-3	CASSLDWRLAGTPPSTDTQYF	TGTGCCAGCAGCTTAGATTGGAGACTAGCGGGAACCCCTCCGAGCACAGATACGCAGTATTTT
13	TRBV29-1	once	TRBD2	TRBJ2-5	CSVGVAGEDTQYF	TGCAGCGTGGGCGTAGCGGGTGAAGATACCCAGTACTTC
12	TRBV5-4	few	.	TRBJ1-1	CASSSPNTEAFF	TGTGCCAGCAGCTCACCGAACACTGAAGCTTTCTTT